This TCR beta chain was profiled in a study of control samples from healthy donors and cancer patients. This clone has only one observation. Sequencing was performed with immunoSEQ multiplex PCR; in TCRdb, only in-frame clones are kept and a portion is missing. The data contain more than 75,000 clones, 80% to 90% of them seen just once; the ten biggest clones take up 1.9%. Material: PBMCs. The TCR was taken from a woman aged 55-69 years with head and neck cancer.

This CDR3 reads CASSLGRINEQFF. CDR3 in DNA: TGTGCCAGCAGCTTGGGACGGATTAATGAGCAGTTCTTC. The J gene is TRBJ2-1, the V gene TRBV7-3, with D possibly being TRBD1 or TRBD2 (5 bases each). The ends were cut back, 3 bases at V and 7 bases at J, with 10 bases in the middle. The CDR3 extends over 13 amino acids. Germline V lookup: CDR1 SGHTA, CDR2 FQGTGA.